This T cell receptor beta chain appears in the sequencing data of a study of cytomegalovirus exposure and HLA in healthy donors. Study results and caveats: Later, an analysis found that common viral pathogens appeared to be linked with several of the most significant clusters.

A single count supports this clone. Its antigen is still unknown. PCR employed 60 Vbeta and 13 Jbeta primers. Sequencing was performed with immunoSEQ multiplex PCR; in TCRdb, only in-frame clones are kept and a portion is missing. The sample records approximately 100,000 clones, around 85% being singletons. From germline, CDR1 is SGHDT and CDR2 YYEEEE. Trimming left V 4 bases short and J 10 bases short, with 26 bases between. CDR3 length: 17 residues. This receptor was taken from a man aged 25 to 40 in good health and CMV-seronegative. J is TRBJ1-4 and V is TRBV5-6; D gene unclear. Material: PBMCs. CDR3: CASSHKRSIETTRKLFF. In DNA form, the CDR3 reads TGTGCCAGCAGCCATAAACGGTCGATCGAGACTACCCGAAAACTGTTTTTT.